Below are 8 T cell receptor beta chains sequenced from a single sample in a study of blood T cell repertoires in COVID-19 (dated by TCRdb to between 2020 and 2021). Libraries were made using the immunoSEQ multiplex PCR assay. The table was pulled from immuneACCESS by TCRdb, which kept in-frame rearrangements only. Such tables lose some clones; where checked, under half of the loss comes from unresolved V genes, and the rest has no known cause. This sample is represented by 150,000 to 200,000 clones; 85% to 90% of them were singletons. The top ten clones comprise 7.5% to 9.5% of the sample. The sample was peripheral blood. The receptors come from a woman aged 55-75 years with acute or convalescent COVID-19.

V and J are TRBV5-6 and TRBJ1-6; D perhaps matches TRBD1 (6 bases). Germline loops: CDR1 SGHDT, CDR2 YYEEEE. This CDR3 spans 15 amino acids. The V gene lost 2 bases and the J gene lost 6 bases, with 12 bases spanning the gap. The CDR3, as DNA: TGTGCCAGCAGCTTACGGGGAGGGGGTAATTCACCCCTCCACTTT. Its translation: CASSLRGGGNSPLHF. Together with reference TRBV5-6 and TRBJ1-6, the CDR3 gives the full variable domain: DAGVTQSPTHLIKTRGQQVTLRCSPKSGHDTVSWYQQALGQGPQFIFQYYEEEERQRGNFPDRFSGHQFPNYSSELNVNALLLGDSALYLCASSLRGGGNSPLHFGNGTRLTVT.

This clone was observed once. The chain carries TRBV6-5 and TRBJ2-7, with 9 nucleotides matching TRBD1. This CDR3 has 14 amino acids. J gave up 1 base and V 5 bases, and 3 bases lay outside the gene matches. Germline V CDR1 and CDR2: MNHEY, SVGAGI. In DNA, the CDR3 is TGTGCCAGCAGTCGGGACAGGGTGTCCTACGAGCAGTACTTC. Translation gives CASSRDRVSYEQYF.

This chain connects TRBV7-9 to TRBJ1-1, with D possibly TRBD1 on 6 matching bases. Deletions cut 7 bases from V and 1 base from J, with 16 bases between. The CDR3 has 15 residues. From germline, CDR1 is SEHNR and CDR2 FQNEAQ (reference sequence). Here the CDR3 DNA reads TGTGCCAGCACCCCTCCGGGACATCGGAACACTGAAGCTTTCTTT. Protein: CASTPPGHRNTEAFF.

The rearrangement joins TRBV6-6 to TRBJ1-4; D unresolved. Trimming stripped 10 bases from V and 8 bases from J, with 17 bases between. This CDR3 region has 13 residues. The germline V gene encodes CDR1 MNHNY and CDR2 SVGAGI (reference sequence). The CDR3 coding sequence is TGTGCCATCCACCCGGGGAATGGAGAAAAACTGTTTTTT. Encoded protein: CAIHPGNGEKLFF.

This clone came up once. V is TRBV30 and J is TRBJ2-7; D perhaps matches TRBD2 (5 bases). The ends were cut back, 2 bases at V and 6 bases at J, with 17 bases in the middle. Germline CDR1 reads GTSNPN; CDR2 reads SVGIG (reference sequence). This CDR3 contains 14 residues. CDR3 amino acids: CAWSKGVLSGEQYV. The CDR3 DNA reads TGTGCCTGGAGTAAGGGAGTGTTATCTGGCGAGCAGTACGTC.

V usage is TRBV2 and J usage is TRBJ2-5; 10 bases agree with TRBD2. CDR1 and CDR2 from the germline V gene are SNHLY and FYNNEI. The CDR3 has 15 residues. The V segment lost 7 bases and the J segment 5 bases; nucleotides outside the gene matches: 10. The CDR3 spells CASKGGTSVRETQYF. CDR3 coding DNA: TGTGCCAGCAAGGGGGGGACTAGCGTACGGGAGACCCAGTACTTC.

Only a few counts were recorded for this clone. This chain joins TRBV4-2 and TRBJ2-2, with 13 bases identical to TRBD2. The germline V gene has CDR1 LGHNA and CDR2 YNFKEQ. The ends lost 4 bases at V and 6 bases at J; junction bases unmatched: 5. The CDR3 sequence is 16 residues long. The CDR3: CASSLRLAGGSGELFF. The CDR3 DNA sequence: TGTGCCAGCAGCCTCAGACTAGCGGGAGGTTCCGGGGAGCTGTTTTTT.

The rearrangement links TRBV19 to TRBJ2-3, with 8 bases lining up with TRBD2. V shed 3 bases and J 6 bases; nucleotides not matched to a gene: 5. Germline CDR1 LNHDA, CDR2 SQIVND (reference sequence). This CDR3 region has 14 residues. The CDR3 spells CASSIPGGGDTQYF. The CDR3 DNA is TGTGCCAGTAGTATCCCCGGGGGGGGCGATACGCAGTATTTT.